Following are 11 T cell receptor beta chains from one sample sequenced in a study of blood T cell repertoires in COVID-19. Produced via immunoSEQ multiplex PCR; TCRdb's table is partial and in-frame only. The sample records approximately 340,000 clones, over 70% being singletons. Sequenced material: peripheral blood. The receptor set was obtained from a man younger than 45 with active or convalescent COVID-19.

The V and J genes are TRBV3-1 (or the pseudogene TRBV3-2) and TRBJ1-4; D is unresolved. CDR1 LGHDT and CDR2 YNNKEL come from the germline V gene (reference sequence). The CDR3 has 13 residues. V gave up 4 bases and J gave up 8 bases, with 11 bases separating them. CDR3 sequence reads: CASSPGQSEKLFF. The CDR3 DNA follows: TGTGCCAGCAGCCCTGGGCAGTCGGAAAAACTGTTTTTT.

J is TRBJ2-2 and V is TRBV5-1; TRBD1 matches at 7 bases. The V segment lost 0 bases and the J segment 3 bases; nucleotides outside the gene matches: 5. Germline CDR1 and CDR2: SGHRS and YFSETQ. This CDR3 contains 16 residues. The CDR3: CASSLEGAWDTGELFF. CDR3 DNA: TGCGCCAGCAGCTTGGAGGGGGCGTGGGACACCGGGGAGCTGTTTTTT.

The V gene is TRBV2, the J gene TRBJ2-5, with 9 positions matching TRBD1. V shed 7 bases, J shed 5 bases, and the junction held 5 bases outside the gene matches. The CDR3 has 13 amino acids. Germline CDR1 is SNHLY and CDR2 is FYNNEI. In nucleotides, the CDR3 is TGTGCCAGCACGGGACAGGGTTGGGAGACCCAGTACTTC. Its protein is CASTGQGWETQYF.

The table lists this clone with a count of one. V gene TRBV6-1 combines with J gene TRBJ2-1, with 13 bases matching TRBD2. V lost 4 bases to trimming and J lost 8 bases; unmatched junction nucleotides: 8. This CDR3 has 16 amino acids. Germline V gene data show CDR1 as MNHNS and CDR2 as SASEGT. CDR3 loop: CASSAQLAGGADEQFF. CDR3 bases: TGTGCCAGCAGTGCTCAACTAGCGGGGGGGGCGGATGAGCAGTTCTTC.

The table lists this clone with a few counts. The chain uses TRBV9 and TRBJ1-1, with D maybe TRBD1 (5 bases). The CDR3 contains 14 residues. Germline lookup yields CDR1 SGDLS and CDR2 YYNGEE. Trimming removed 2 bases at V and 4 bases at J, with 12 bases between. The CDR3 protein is CASSVTPGVTEAFF. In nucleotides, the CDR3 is TGTGCCAGCAGCGTCACCCCGGGGGTCACTGAAGCTTTCTTT.

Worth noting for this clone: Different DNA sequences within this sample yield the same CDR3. CDR3 in DNA: TGTGCCAGCAGTTCGGGAAGTCAGCCCCAGCATTTT. Amino acids: CASSSGSQPQHF. The genes are TRBV6-6 and TRBJ1-5, with D unresolved. Germline V gene data show CDR1 as MNHNY and CDR2 as SVGAGI (reference sequence). With 4 bases removed from V and 6 bases from J, the gap between germline ends came to 7 bases. The CDR3 sequence is 12 residues long.

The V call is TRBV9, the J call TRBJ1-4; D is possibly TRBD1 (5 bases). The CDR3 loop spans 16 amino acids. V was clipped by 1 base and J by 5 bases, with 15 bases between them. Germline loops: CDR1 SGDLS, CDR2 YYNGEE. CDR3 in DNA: TGTGCCAGCAGCGTAAGGGGTGACACAGAGAATGAAAAACTGTTTTTT. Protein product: CASSVRGDTENEKLFF.

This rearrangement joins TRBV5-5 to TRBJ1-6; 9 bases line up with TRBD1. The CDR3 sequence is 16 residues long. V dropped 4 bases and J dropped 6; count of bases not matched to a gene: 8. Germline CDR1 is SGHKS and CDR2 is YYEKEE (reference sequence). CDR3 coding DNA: TGTGCCAGCAGCCCGGGACAGGGCCCCTCTAATTCACCCCTCCACTTT. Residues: CASSPGQGPSNSPLHF.

The CDR3 loop is CATSREMRRELFF. In DNA form, the CDR3 reads TGTGCCACCAGCAGAGAGATGAGGAGGGAGCTGTTTTTT. V is TRBV15 and J is TRBJ2-2; D ambiguous. The CDR3 covers 13 residues. CDR1 is LNHNV and CDR2 is YYDKDF in the germline V gene (reference sequence). The V end was cut by 0 bases, the J end by 9 bases, with 8 bases between.

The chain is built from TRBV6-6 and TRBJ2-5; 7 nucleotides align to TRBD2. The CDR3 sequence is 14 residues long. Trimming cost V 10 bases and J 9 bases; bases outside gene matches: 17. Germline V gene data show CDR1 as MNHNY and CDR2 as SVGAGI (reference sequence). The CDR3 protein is CATTGGQGGGAQYF. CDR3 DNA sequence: TGTGCCACCACCGGCGGGCAGGGCGGGGGTGCCCAGTACTTC.

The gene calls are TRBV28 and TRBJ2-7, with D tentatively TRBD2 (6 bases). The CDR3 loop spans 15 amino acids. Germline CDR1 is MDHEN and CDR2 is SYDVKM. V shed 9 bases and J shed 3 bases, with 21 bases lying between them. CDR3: CASSAGGNILYEQYF. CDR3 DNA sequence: TGTGCCAGTTCGGCCGGGGGTAATATACTCTACGAGCAGTACTTC.